Detailed here is one TCR beta chain. This clonotype was seen a few times. Its recognized antigen is unknown. One base away there is no much larger clone; base qualities are not given. The sample comes from a study of regulatory T cells in long-lasting Graves disease (dated by TCRdb to the early 2020s). In the study overall: Persistent Graves' disease was defined as persistently positive TSH receptor autoantibodies together with antithyroid drug treatment for over 5 years. Peripheral blood TCR sequencing and RNA sequencing compared persistent Graves' disease patients with newly diagnosed Graves' disease patients. The study was conducted in China and was registered as a clinical trial. A total of 33 samples were covered by TCR sequencing, comprising approximately 13 persistent and some 20 newly diagnosed Graves' disease patients. On average, persistent Graves' disease patients in the clinical cohort had been on antithyroid drugs for about 10.3 years.

What the time point label conveys for this sample: persistent/refractory GD, antithyroid drugs over 5 years with positive TRAb. RNA was extracted from PBMCs in TRIzol for both TCR sequencing and RNA sequencing. The diagnosis of Graves' disease followed American Thyroid Association guidelines. Patients for the study were recruited at an endocrinology department in Xi'an, China. Each patient gave approximately 9.7 milliliters of peripheral blood, collected in an EDTA anticoagulant tube. Ficoll Paque Plus density gradient separation was used to isolate PBMCs, and no further T cell sorting was performed. An Agilent 2100 Bioanalyzer and agarose gel were used to check RNA quality, while a NanoDrop 2000 measured RNA concentration. Study-level results and caveats: Compared with newly diagnosed patients, patients with persistent Graves' disease had lower TCR Shannon entropy and fewer highly expanded clones, which suggests clonal expansion. The small sample size was acknowledged by the authors as a limitation that may reduce accuracy. Patients with persistent disease shared more public clonotypes (over 2,500) than newly diagnosed patients did (966). Only peripheral blood was studied, because thyroid tissue, the primary lesion, was inaccessible. Only the TCR beta chain was sequenced and analyzed. Preferential use of TRBV28, TRBJ1-2 and TRBJ2-5 was observed in persistent disease, whereas TRBV20-1 and TRBJ2-1 were favored in newly diagnosed disease.

Relative to germline, V is 1 base shorter and J is 4 bases shorter, with 11 bases between their ends. Including the terminal cysteine and phenylalanine, the CDR3 comprises 14 residues. The retained sequence is limited to the CDR3, 42 bases, with the frame set at the first base. Based on the germline V gene, the CDR1 and CDR2 sequences are KGHSH and LQKENI. Libraries were prepared through multiplex PCR. Sequencer: Illumina HiSeq 4000. To build TCR beta libraries, CDR3 regions were amplified by Arm-PCR using iRepertoire HTBI primers. Before sequencing, the PCR products underwent gel purification. The original pipeline was this. Gene usage analysis of CDR3 amino acid clonotypes used the 62 TRBV and around 13 TRBJ segments found across samples. COPE and FqMerger were used to merge filtered high-quality paired reads into contigs. Contigs were aligned with BLAST to IMGT TRBV, TRBD and TRBJ reference genes, and CDR3 was defined per IMGT. Any clonotype with a frequency above 0.1% was counted as a highly expanded clone. Shannon entropy was used to measure repertoire diversity, and the Gini coefficient was used to measure V-J evenness. Clonotypes shared by more than one individual were considered public. Using fastp at Q25 and MiXCR, TCRdb reprocessed the public reads and kept productive beta chains. Every CDR3 protein is listed once, alongside the most common genes and DNA of its rows. Clone size and V and J calls follow TCRdb, not the original study. A total of under 500,000 distinct CDR3 sequences appear in this sample, 20% of them only once. Around 20% of the sample comes from the top ten.

This sample comprised peripheral blood mononuclear cells (PBMCs), obtained when the disease was refractory, from a patient treated with antithyroid drugs. The chain is made from TRBV18 and TRBJ2-7, with the D gene tentatively TRBD1 or TRBD2, based on 5 matching bases in each. This sequence originates from a female donor with Graves disease. The CDR3 region has the sequence CASSPLMGVYEQYF. The DNA sequence is as follows: TGTGCCAGCTCACCACTGATGGGGGTGTACGAGCAGTACTTC.